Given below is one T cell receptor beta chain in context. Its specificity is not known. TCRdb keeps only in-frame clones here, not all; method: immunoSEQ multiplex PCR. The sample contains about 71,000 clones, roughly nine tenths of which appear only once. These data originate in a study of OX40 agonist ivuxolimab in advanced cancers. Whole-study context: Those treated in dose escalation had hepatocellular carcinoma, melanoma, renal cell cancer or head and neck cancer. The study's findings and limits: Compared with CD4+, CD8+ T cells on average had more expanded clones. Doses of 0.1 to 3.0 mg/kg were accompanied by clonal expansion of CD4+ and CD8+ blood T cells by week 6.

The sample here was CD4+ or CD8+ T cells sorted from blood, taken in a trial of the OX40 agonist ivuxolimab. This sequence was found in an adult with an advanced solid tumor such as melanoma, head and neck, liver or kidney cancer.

CDR3 sequence: CASAPDRASEKLFF. The CDR3 DNA is TGTGCCAGCGCCCCCGACAGGGCCTCTGAAAAACTGTTTTTT. This sequence joins TRBV7-9 and TRBJ1-4; 7 nucleotides line up with TRBD1. CDR1 and CDR2 (germline): SEHNR, FQNEAQ (reference sequence). Germline trimming cut 8 bases from V and 7 bases from J; bases unmatched to any gene: 10. The CDR3 sequence is 14 residues long.